This note documents a single T cell receptor beta chain sequence. What it binds is not known. TCR beta CDR3 regions were amplified from RNA transcripts. The study used the HTBI primer set for a first-round RT-PCR of the TCR CDR3. One entry per CDR3 protein results from TCRdb running MiXCR on the multiplex PCR reads. The sample includes around 100,000 distinct CDR3 sequences, about 45% of them seen just once. This record belongs to a study of T cells in Graves' hyperthyroidism and ophthalmopathy. The V segment lost 6 bases and the J segment 4 bases; nucleotides outside the gene matches: 0. Germline V gives CDR1 ENHRY, CDR2 SYGVKD. This CDR3 spans 12 amino acids. Study-wide findings and caveats: The model forecast ophthalmopathy, anticipating it by a median roughly 6.3 months before onset. Blood held most thyroid clonotypes expanded above 0.001 frequency. Patients with ophthalmopathy were separated from those with stable hyperthyroidism by a 13 V-J model.

This receptor was identified in a man aged 35 to 55 with Graves' hyperthyroidism. Sequenced: blood. This chain joins TRBV10-3 and TRBJ1-5, with TRBD1 identical over 7 bases. CDR3 in amino acids: CAIRGQNQPQHF. DNA of the CDR3: TGTGCCATCAGGGGACAGAATCAGCCCCAGCATTTT.